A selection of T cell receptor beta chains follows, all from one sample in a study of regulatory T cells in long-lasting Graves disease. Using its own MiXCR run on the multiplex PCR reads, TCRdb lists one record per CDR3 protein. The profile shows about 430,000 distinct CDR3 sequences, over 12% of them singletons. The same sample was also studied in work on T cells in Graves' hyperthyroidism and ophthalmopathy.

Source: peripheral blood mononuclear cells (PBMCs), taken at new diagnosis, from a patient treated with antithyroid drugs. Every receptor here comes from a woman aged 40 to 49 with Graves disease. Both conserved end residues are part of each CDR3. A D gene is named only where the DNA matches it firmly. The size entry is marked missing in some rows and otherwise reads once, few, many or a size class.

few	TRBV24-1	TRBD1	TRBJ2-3	TGTGCCACCTCCCCAGACAGGGCAACAGATACGCAGTATTTT	CATSPDRATDTQYF
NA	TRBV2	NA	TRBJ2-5	TGTGCCAGCACCCCCCGGGATCCGGACAGACGGGAGACCCAGTACTTC	CASTPRDPDRRETQYF
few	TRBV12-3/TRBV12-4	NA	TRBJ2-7	TGTGCCAGCATGCAGAGGGCAGCTTCCTACGAGCAGTACTTC	CASMQRAASYEQYF
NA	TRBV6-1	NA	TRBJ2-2	TGTGCCAGCACAGGGGCCGGGGAGCTGTTTTTT	CASTGAGELFF
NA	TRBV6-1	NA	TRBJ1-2	TGTGCCAGCAGTGAAGGGCCCCTCTATGGCTACACCTTC	CASSEGPLYGYTF
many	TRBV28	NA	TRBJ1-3	TGTGCCAGCAGTTCTGACCGCTCTGGAAACACCATATATTTT	CASSSDRSGNTIYF
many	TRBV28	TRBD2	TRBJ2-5	TGTGCCAGCAGTGGGGCATTAGCGGGTCAAGAGACCCAGTACTTC	CASSGALAGQETQYF
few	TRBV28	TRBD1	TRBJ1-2	TGTGCCAGCAGGTATACAGGGGAGATTACTGGCTACACCTTC	CASRYTGEITGYTF
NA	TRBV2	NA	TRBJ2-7	TGTGCCAGCAGTGTGTACAGGGAGTACTACGAGCAGTACTTC	CASSVYREYYEQYF
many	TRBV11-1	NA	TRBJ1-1	TGTGCCAGCAGCGCCCTACAGGGGAACACTGAAGCTTTCTTT	CASSALQGNTEAFF
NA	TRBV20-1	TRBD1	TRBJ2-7	TGCAGTGCTAGAGATCTCCAGACAGGGTTAGGCGAGCAGTACTTC	CSARDLQTGLGEQYF
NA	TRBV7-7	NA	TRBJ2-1	TGTGCTAGCAGCCGAGGTAGCAGGAGTTCCTACAATGAGCAGTTCTTC	CASSRGSRSSYNEQFF
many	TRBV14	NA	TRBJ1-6	TGTGCCAGCAGCCAAGACGGGGTTTCACCCCTCCACTTT	CASSQDGVSPLHF
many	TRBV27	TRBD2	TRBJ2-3	TGTGCCAGCAGTGAGGGACTAGCGGGAATGGATACGCAGTATTTT	CASSEGLAGMDTQYF